This is a list of T cell receptor beta chains from one sample in a study of control samples from healthy donors and cancer patients. The data were produced by immunoSEQ multiplex PCR, yet TCRdb's version contains in-frame clones alone and is incomplete. The sample has roughly 100,000 clones, about 90% seen once. The sequencing sample was made of blood. The receptors derive from a woman between 18 and 29 years old in good health. The CDR3 runs from the conserved cysteine through the conserved F or W. The D gene is left open where the match is weak. Where a row states a size, it is once, few, many or the class of an expanded clone; other rows omit it.

d_call j_call v_call clone_size cdr3_aa cdr3_nt
NA TRBJ1-2 TRBV9 NA CASSVGTASYGYTF TGTGCCAGCAGCGTAGGGACGGCAAGCTATGGCTACACCTTC
TRBD1 TRBJ1-1 TRBV4-1 NA CASSQVRGPGTGTEAFF TGCGCCAGCAGCCAAGTCAGGGGGCCCGGCACTGGGACTGAAGCTTTCTTT
NA TRBJ1-1 TRBV12-3/TRBV12-4 NA CASRPGENTEAFF TGTGCCAGCAGACCCGGGGAGAACACTGAAGCTTTCTTT
TRBD2 TRBJ2-7 TRBV5-4 NA CASSPGAGENEQYF TGTGCCAGCAGCCCCGGCGCGGGGGAGAACGAGCAGTACTTC
TRBD1 TRBJ2-7 TRBV19 NA CASSIEDRATYEQYF TGTGCCAGTAGTATTGAGGACAGGGCGACCTACGAGCAGTACTTC
NA TRBJ1-6 TRBV10-3 NA CAINQQGVNNSPLHF TGTGCCATCAACCAACAGGGCGTAAATAATTCACCCCTCCACTTT
TRBD1 TRBJ2-5 TRBV6-1 once CASSGYLIPGQVYQETQYF TGTGCCAGCAGTGGTTACCTAATTCCGGGACAGGTGTACCAAGAGACCCAGTACTTC
NA TRBJ2-7 TRBV4-2 few CASSQGGGSSYEQYF TGTGCCAGCAGCCAAGGAGGTGGGAGCTCCTACGAGCAGTACTTC
NA TRBJ1-1 TRBV29-1 once CSALTDMNTEAFF TGCAGCGCTCTGACGGACATGAACACTGAAGCTTTCTTT
NA TRBJ1-5 TRBV2 NA CAGKSDRLSNQPQHF TGTGCCGGAAAAAGTGACAGGCTGAGCAATCAGCCCCAGCATTTT
NA TRBJ2-2 TRBV4-2 NA CASSHRDKGAANTGELFF TGTGCCAGCAGCCACCGGGACAAGGGAGCCGCGAACACCGGGGAGCTGTTTTTT